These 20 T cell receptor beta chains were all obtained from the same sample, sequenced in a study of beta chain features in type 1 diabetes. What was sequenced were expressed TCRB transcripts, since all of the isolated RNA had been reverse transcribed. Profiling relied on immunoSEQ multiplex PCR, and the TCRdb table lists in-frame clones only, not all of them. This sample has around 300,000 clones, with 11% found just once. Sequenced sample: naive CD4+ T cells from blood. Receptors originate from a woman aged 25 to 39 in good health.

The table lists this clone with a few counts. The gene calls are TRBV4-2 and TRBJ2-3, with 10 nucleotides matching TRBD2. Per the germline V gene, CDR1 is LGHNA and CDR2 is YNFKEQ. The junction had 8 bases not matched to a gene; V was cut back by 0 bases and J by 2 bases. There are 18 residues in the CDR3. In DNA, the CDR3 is TGTGCCAGCAGCCAAGATGGGAGACTAGCGGGCCCCACAGATACGCAGTATTTT. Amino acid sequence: CASSQDGRLAGPTDTQYF.

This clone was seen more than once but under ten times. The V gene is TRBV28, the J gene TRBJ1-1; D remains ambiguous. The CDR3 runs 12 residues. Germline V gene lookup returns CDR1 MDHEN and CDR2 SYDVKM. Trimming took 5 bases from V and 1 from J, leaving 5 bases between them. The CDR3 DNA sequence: TGTGCCAGCAGTCACAGGAACACTGAAGCTTTCTTT. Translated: CASSHRNTEAFF.

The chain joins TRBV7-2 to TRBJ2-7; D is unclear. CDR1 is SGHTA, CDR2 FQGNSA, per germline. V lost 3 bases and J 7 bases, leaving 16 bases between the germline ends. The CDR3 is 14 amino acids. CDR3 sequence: CASSFNLGLGEQYF. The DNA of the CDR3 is TGTGCCAGCAGCTTTAATCTAGGCCTCGGGGAGCAGTACTTC.

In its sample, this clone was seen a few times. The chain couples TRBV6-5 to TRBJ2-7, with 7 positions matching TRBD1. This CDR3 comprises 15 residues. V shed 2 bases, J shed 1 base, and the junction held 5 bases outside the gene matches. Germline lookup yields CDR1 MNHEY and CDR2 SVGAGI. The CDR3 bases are TGTGCCAGCAGTTACCTTCGACAGGGTTCCTACGAGCAGTACTTC. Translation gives CASSYLRQGSYEQYF.

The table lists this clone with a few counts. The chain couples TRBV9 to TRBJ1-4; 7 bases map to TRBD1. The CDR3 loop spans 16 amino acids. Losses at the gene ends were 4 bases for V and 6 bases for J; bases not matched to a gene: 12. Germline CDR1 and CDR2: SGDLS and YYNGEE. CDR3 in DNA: TGTGCCAGCAGCCCCTCACCCGGACAGGTGGATGAAAAACTGTTTTTT. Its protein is CASSPSPGQVDEKLFF.

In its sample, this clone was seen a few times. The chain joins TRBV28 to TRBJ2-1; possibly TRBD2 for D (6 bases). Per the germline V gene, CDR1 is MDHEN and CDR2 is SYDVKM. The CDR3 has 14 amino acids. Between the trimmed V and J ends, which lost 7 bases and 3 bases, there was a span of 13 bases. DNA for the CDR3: TGTGCCAGCATCACTGGGGGGTTCTACAATGAGCAGTTCTTC. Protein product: CASITGGFYNEQFF. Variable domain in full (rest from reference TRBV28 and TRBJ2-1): DVKVTQSSRYLVKRTGEKVFLECVQDMDHENMFWYRQDPGLGLRLIYFSYDVKMKEKGDIPEGYSVSREKKERFSLILESASTNQTSMYLCASITGGFYNEQFFGPGTRLTVL.

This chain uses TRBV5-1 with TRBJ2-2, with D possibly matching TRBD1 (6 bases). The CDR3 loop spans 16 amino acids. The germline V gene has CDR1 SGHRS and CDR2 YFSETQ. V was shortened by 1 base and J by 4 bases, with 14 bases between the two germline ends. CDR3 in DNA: TGCGCCAGCAGCTTGTCCAGGGGTCAGATCACCGGGGAGCTGTTTTTT. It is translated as CASSLSRGQITGELFF. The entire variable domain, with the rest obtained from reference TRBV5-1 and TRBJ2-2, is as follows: KAGVTQTPRYLIKTRGQQVTLSCSPISGHRSVSWYQQTPGQGLQFLFEYFSETQRNKGNFPGRFSGRQFSNSRSEMNVSTLELGDSALYLCASSLSRGQITGELFFGEGSRLTVL.

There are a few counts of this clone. The CDR3 here is CASSLVTGGVTHNEQFF. In DNA, the CDR3 is TGTGCCAGCAGCTTGGTCACGGGAGGAGTGACCCACAATGAGCAGTTCTTC. This chain connects TRBV7-6 to TRBJ2-1; 7 bases map to TRBD2. V lost 3 bases to trimming and J lost 5 bases; unmatched junction nucleotides: 13. CDR3 length: 17 residues. Germline V gene data show CDR1 as SGHVS and CDR2 as FNYEAQ.

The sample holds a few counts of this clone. The CDR3 DNA sequence: TGTGCCAGCAGCGCCGTCGCCGGGCTAGAGGGGACCCAGTACTTC. This sequence encodes CASSAVAGLEGTQYF. The V call is TRBV9, the J call TRBJ2-5, with a tentative D call TRBD2 (5 bases). The CDR3 contains 15 residues. Trimming removed 3 bases at V and 7 bases at J, with 19 bases between. Germline CDR1 SGDLS, CDR2 YYNGEE. Full variable domain (rest looked up from reference TRBV9 and TRBJ2-5): DSGVTQTPKHLITATGQRVTLRCSPRSGDLSVYWYQQSLDQGLQFLIQYYNGEERAKGNILERFSAQQFPDLHSELNLSSLELGDSALYFCASSAVAGLEGTQYFGPGTRLLVL.

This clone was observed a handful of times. Here the CDR3 reads CASSLAGGLVGYEQYF. CDR3 coding DNA: TGCGCCAGCAGCTTGGCGGGTGGACTAGTTGGTTACGAGCAGTACTTC. This chain connects TRBV5-1 to TRBJ2-7; 7 nucleotides line up with TRBD2. V lost 0 bases, J lost 4 bases, and 10 bases stayed unmatched. This CDR3 contains 16 residues. Germline CDR1 reads SGHRS; CDR2 reads YFSETQ. The whole variable domain, filled in from reference TRBV5-1 and TRBJ2-7, reads KAGVTQTPRYLIKTRGQQVTLSCSPISGHRSVSWYQQTPGQGLQFLFEYFSETQRNKGNFPGRFSGRQFSNSRSEMNVSTLELGDSALYLCASSLAGGLVGYEQYFGPGTRLTVT.

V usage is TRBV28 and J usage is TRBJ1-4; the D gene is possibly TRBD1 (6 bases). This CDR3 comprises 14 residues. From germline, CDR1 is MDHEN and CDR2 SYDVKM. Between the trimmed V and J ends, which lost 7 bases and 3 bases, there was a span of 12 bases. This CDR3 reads CASIPGTPNEKLFF. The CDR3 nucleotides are TGTGCCAGCATTCCGGGGACACCTAATGAAAAACTGTTTTTT.

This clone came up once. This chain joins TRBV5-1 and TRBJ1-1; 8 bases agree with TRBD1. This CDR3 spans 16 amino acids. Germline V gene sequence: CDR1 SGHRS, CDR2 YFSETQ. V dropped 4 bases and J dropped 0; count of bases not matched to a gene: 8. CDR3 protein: CASSHSNRGVNTEAFF. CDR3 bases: TGCGCCAGCAGCCATTCTAACAGGGGGGTGAACACTGAAGCTTTCTTT.

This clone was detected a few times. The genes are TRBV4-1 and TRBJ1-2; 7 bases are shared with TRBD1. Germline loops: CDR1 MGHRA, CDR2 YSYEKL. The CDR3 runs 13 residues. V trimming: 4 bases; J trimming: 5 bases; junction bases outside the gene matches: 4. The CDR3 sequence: CASSRDSVYGYTF. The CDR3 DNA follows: TGCGCCAGCAGCCGGGACAGTGTTTATGGCTACACCTTC.

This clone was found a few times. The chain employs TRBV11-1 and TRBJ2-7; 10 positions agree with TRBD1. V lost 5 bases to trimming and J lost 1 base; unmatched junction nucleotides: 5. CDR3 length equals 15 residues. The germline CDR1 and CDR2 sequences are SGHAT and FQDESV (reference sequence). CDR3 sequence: CASSQGTGASYEQYF. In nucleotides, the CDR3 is TGTGCCAGCAGCCAAGGGACAGGGGCATCCTACGAGCAGTACTTC.

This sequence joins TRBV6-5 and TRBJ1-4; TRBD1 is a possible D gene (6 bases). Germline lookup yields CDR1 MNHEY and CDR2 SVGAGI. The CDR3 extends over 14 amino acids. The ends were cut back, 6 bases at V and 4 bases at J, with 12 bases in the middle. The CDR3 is CASRRDRNNEKLFF. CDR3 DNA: TGTGCCAGCAGACGAGACAGGAATAATGAAAAACTGTTTTTT.

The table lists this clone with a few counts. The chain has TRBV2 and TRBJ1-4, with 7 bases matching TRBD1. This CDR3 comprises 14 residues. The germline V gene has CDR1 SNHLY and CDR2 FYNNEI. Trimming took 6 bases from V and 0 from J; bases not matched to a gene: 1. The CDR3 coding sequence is TGTGCCAGCAGAGACAGGGCAACTAATGAAAAACTGTTTTTT. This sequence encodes CASRDRATNEKLFF.

CDR3 nucleotides: TGTGCCAGCAGCCCCGGGACTAGCGGCCAAGAGACCCAGTACTTC. Translation: CASSPGTSGQETQYF. The V gene is TRBV9, the J gene TRBJ2-5; TRBD2 aligns across 11 bases. Trimming at V came to 4 bases and at J to 1 base, leaving 3 bases not matched to a gene. Germline V gene data show CDR1 as SGDLS and CDR2 as YYNGEE. The CDR3 spans 15 residues.

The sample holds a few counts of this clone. CDR3 bases: TGTGCCACCAGCAGACCGGGACTAGAGGGTGCTGAGCAGTTCTTC. Its protein product is CATSRPGLEGAEQFF. The rearrangement uses TRBV15 and TRBJ2-1; the match to TRBD2 covers 8 bases. CDR1 and CDR2 from the germline V gene are LNHNV and YYDKDF (reference sequence). With 2 bases clipped from V and 9 bases from J, the junction kept 9 bases outside the gene matches. The CDR3 consists of 15 residues. The whole variable domain, filled in from reference TRBV15 and TRBJ2-1, reads DAMVIQNPRYQVTQFGKPVTLSCSQTLNHNVMYWYQQKSSQAPKLLFHYYDKDFNNEADTPDNFQSRRPNTSFCFLDIRSPGLGDTAMYLCATSRPGLEGAEQFFGPGTRLTVL.

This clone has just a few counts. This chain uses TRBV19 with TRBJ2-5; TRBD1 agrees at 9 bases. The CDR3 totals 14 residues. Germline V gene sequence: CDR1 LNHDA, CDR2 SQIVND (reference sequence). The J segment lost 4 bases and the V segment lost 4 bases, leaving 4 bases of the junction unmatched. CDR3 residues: CASSTDRGGETQYF. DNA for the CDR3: TGTGCCAGTAGTACCGACAGGGGGGGAGAGACCCAGTACTTC.

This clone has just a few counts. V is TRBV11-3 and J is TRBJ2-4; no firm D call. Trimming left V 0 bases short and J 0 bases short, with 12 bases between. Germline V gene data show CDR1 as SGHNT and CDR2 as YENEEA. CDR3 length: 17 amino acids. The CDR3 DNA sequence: TGTGCCAGCAGCTTAGAGTCTCCCACATTAGCCAAAAACATTCAGTACTTC. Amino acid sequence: CASSLESPTLAKNIQYF.